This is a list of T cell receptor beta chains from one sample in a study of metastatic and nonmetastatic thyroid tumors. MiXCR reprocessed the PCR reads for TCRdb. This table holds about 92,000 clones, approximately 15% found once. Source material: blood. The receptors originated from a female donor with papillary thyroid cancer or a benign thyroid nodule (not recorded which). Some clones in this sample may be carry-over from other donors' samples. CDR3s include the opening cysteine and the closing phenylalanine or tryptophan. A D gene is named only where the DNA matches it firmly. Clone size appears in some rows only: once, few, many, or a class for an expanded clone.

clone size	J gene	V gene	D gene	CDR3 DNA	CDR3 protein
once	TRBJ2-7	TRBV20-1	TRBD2	TGCAGTGCTAGGTTTACTAGCGGAGGTGGATACGAGCAGTACTTC	CSARFTSGGGYEQYF
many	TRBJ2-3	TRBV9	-	TGTGCCAGCAGCGTAGATTCGGGGTTTAGCACAGATACGCAGTATTTT	CASSVDSGFSTDTQYF
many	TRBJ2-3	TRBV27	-	TGTGCCAGCAGTCTATCTAGGGGGGGCGTGGATACGCAGTATTTT	CASSLSRGGVDTQYF
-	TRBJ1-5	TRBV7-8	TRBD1	TGTGCCAGCAGCTTATTTAAGGGGGCCCAGCCCCAGCATTTT	CASSLFKGAQPQHF
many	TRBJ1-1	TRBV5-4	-	TGTGCCAGCAGCTTGGCTCAGAAGGGGAACACTGAAGCTTTCTTT	CASSLAQKGNTEAFF
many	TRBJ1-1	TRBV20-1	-	TGCAGTGCACCAGAGGCGGGCGCGAGTGAAGCTTTCTTT	CSAPEAGASEAFF
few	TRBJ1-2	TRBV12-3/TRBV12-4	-	TGTGCCAGCACCTATACTTGGACGGGACAACCCTTATATGGCTACACCTTC	CASTYTWTGQPLYGYTF
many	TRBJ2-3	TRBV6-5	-	TGTGCCAGCAGTTACGGGACGGGGGACACAGATACGCAGTATTTT	CASSYGTGDTDTQYF
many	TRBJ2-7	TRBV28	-	TGTGCCAGCAGTTATGGTGCTAGCTCCTACGAGCAGTACTTC	CASSYGASSYEQYF
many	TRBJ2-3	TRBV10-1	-	TGCGCCAGCAGTGAGTCGGGGGATAGCACAGATACGCAGTATTTT	CASSESGDSTDTQYF
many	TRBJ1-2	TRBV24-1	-	TGTGCCACCAGTTTCTTCCGCCAGACTCGGGGGGGAGCTAACTATGGCTACACCTTC	CATSFFRQTRGGANYGYTF
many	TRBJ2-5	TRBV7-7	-	TGTGCTAGCAGCCCAGGACCTTCGGAGACCCAGTACTTC	CASSPGPSETQYF
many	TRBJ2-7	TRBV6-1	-	TGTGCCAGCAGTGAAGAAACAGGCCTAGGTGAGCAGTACTTC	CASSEETGLGEQYF
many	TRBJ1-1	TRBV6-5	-	TGTGCCAGCAGTTACTCGTTGCGGCAGGGGCCCCGAGGGACTGAAGCTTTCTTT	CASSYSLRQGPRGTEAFF
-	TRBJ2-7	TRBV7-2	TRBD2	TGTGCCAGCAGCCACCTAGCGGGGGGGTCATACGAGCAGTACTTC	CASSHLAGGSYEQYF
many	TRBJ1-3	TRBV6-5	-	TGTGCCAGCAGTTACAGGGTTGGAAACACCATATATTTT	CASSYRVGNTIYF
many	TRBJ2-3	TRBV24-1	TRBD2	TGTGCCACCAGTGAGCAGCGGGGGGTGGGCACAGATACGCAGTATTTT	CATSEQRGVGTDTQYF
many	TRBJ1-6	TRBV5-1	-	TGCGCCAGCAGTGGGAATCCAGGGGTTTCACCCCTCCACTTT	CASSGNPGVSPLHF
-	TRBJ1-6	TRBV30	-	TGTGCCTGGAAGGGGAATTCACCCCTCCACTTT	CAWKGNSPLHF
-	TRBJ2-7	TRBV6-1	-	TGTGCCAGCAGAAAAACCGGCCTCGGGGGATCATACGAGCAGTACTTC	CASRKTGLGGSYEQYF
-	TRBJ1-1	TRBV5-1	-	TGCGCCAGCAGTGAGGGGGGGCGAAGCACTGAAGCTTTCTTT	CASSEGGRSTEAFF
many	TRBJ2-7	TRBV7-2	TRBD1	TGTGCCAGCAGCTTAGCTTGGGTCGGGACAGGGAGGGACGAGCAGTACTTC	CASSLAWVGTGRDEQYF
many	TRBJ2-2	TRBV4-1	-	TGCGCCAGCAGCCAAGAGGTAATCACCGGGGAGCTGTTTTTT	CASSQEVITGELFF
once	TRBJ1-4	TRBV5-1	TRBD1	TGCGCCAGCGGGGGTGGGACAGCTAATGAAAAACTGTTTTTT	CASGGGTANEKLFF
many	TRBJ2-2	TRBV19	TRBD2	TGTGCCAGTCAGACGGGGGGTGGGACCGGGGAGCTGTTTTTT	CASQTGGGTGELFF
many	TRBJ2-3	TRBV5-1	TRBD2	TGCGCCAGCAGCTCTCGCGGAGCGGGGACCGCGGATACGCAGTATTTT	CASSSRGAGTADTQYF
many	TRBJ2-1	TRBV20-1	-	TGCAGTGCTAGGCCCTCTATCGAACAGGAATTCTACAATGAGCAGTTCTTC	CSARPSIEQEFYNEQFF
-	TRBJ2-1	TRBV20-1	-	TGCAGTGCTAGAATTCGGGCGGTGGGGGCAAGGGATGAGCAGTTCTTC	CSARIRAVGARDEQFF
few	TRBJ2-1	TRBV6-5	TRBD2	TGTGCCAGCAGGGTCGTGACTAGCGGGGGGATATACAATGAGCAGTTCTTC	CASRVVTSGGIYNEQFF
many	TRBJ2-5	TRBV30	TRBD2	TGTGCCTGGAGTAAGGGAGGGGAAGAGACCCAGTACTTC	CAWSKGGEETQYF
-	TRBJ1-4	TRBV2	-	TGTGCCAGCAGTTATCGAAATCGGGCAACTAATGAAAAACTGTTTTTT	CASSYRNRATNEKLFF
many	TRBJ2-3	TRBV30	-	TGTGCCTGGAGTGTCGGCAGCCAAGATACGCAGTATTTT	CAWSVGSQDTQYF
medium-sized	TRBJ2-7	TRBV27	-	TGTGCCAGCAGTCCAACCAGACAGAGTGGCTACGAGCAGTACTTC	CASSPTRQSGYEQYF
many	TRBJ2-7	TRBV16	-	TGTGCCAGCAGCCAATCGGGGGAGCAGTACTTC	CASSQSGEQYF
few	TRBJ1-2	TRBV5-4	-	TGTGCCAGCAGCCCACTAGGTGGGGGTGATAACTATGGCTACACCTTC	CASSPLGGGDNYGYTF
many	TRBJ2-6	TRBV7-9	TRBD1	TGTGCCAGCAGCAGCTTGGGACAGGGGAAACCCTCTGGGGCCAACGTCCTGACTTTC	CASSSLGQGKPSGANVLTF
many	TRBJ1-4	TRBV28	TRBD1	TGTGCCAGCAGTTTGATACAGGGGGTTGTTACTAATGAAAAACTGTTTTTT	CASSLIQGVVTNEKLFF
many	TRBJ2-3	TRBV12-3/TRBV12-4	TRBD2	TGTGCCAGCAGTCCCCTAGCGGGCCGGCGAGATACGCAGTATTTT	CASSPLAGRRDTQYF
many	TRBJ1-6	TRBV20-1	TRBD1	TGCAGTGCTAGCGTCAGGGGGAGCTCCTATAATTCACCCCTCCACTTT	CSASVRGSSYNSPLHF
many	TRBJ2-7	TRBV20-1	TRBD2	TGCAGCACCCCTAGCGGGTCCTGGGGGCAGTACTTC	CSTPSGSWGQYF
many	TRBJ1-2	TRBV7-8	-	TGTGCCAGCAGCTTAGAAACGTTAGGGCAGGGGCACTATGGCTACACCTTC	CASSLETLGQGHYGYTF
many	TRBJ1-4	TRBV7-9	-	TGTGCCAGCGCGCGCGGGGCATCTCCACGGCTGTTTTTT	CASARGASPRLFF
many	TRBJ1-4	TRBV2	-	TGTGCCAGCAGTGACCCACGGACTGCTTTTAATGAAAAACTGTTTTTT	CASSDPRTAFNEKLFF
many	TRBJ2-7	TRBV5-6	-	TGTGCCAGCAGTTTCGGGACACTCCCCTACGAGCAGTACTTC	CASSFGTLPYEQYF
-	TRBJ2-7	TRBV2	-	TGTGCCAGCATCCGAATTGTGGGCTACAGCTCCTACGAGCAGTACTTC	CASIRIVGYSSYEQYF
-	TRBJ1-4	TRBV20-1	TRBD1	TGCAGTGCTAGTAGAGGGGGCGCAGATGAAAAACTGTTTTTT	CSASRGGADEKLFF
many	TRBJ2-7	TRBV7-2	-	TGTGCCAGCAGCCTAGTCCTGAGTCGGGAGCAGTACTTC	CASSLVLSREQYF
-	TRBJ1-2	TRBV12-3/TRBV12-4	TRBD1	TGTGCCAGCAAACACGGAGGACAGGGGGTAGGCTACACCTTC	CASKHGGQGVGYTF
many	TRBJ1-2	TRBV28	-	TGTGCCAGCAGTTTCGCGTCTGGCTACACCTTC	CASSFASGYTF
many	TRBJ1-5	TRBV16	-	TGTGCCAGCAGCCAATCAAACGGCAATCAGCCCCAGCATTTT	CASSQSNGNQPQHF
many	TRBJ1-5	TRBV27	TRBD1	TGTGCCAGCAGTCCGTGGACAGGAGCATGCAATCAGCCCCAGCATTTT	CASSPWTGACNQPQHF
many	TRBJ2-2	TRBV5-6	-	TGTGCCAGCAGCTTGGAATGGGACGGGACCGGGGAGCTGTTTTTT	CASSLEWDGTGELFF
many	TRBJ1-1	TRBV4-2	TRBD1	TGTGCCAGCAGCCAAGAACGCCAGGGGGCGAGGAACACTGAAGCTTTCTTT	CASSQERQGARNTEAFF
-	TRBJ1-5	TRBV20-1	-	TGCAGTGCTAGAGATAACCGTCCGGGTGGGAGGCAGCCTGAGCATTTT	CSARDNRPGGRQPEHF
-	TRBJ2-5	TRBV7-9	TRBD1	TGTGCCAGCAGCAACCGGGACAGGGGTGTTTTCGAGACCCAGTACTTC	CASSNRDRGVFETQYF
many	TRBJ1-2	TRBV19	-	TGTGCCAGTAGTATAAGTACAGGGCTCGTCTATGGCTACACCTTC	CASSISTGLVYGYTF
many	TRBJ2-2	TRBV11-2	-	TGTGCCAGCACCCTGGACGAGAACACCGGGGAGCTGTTTTTT	CASTLDENTGELFF
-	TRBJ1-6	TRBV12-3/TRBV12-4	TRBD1	TGTGCCATCAGTGCTAACAGGGGCGTTAATTCACCCCTCCACTTT	CAISANRGVNSPLHF
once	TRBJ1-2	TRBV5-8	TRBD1	TGTGCCAGCAGCTTTTTTGAGATAAGGGGGCGCGGTTGCTACACCTTC	CASSFFEIRGRGCYTF